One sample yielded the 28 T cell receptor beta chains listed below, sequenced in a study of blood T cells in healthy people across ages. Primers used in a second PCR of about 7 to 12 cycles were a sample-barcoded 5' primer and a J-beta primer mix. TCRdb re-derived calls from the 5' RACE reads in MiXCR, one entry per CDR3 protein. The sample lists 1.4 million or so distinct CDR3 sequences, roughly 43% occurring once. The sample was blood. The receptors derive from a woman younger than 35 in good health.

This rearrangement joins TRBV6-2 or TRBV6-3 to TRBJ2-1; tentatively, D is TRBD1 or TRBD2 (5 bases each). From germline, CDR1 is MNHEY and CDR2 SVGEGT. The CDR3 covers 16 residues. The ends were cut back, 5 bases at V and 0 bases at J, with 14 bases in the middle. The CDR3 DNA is TGTGCCAGCAGTGAGCGAGGGGAGCTCTCCTACAATGAGCAGTTCTTC. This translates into CASSERGELSYNEQFF.

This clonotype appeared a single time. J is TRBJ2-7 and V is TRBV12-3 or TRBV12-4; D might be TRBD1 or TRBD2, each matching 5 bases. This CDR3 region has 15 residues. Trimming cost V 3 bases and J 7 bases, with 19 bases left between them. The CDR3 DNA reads TGTGCCAGCAGTTTCGGGGACGCCGTTCAGGATGAGCAGTACTTC. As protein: CASSFGDAVQDEQYF.

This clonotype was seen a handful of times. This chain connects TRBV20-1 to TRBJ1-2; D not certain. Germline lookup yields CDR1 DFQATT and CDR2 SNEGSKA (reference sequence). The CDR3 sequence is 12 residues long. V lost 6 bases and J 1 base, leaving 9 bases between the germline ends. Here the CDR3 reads CSAKNNNYGYTF. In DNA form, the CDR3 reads TGCAGTGCCAAGAATAATAACTATGGCTACACCTTC.

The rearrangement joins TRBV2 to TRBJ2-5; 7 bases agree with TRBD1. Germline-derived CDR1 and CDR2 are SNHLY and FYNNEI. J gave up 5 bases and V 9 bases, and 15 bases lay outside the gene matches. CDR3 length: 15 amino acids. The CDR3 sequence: CASLWGTVGSETQYF. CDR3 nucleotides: TGTGCCAGTTTGTGGGGGACAGTCGGGTCGGAGACCCAGTACTTC.

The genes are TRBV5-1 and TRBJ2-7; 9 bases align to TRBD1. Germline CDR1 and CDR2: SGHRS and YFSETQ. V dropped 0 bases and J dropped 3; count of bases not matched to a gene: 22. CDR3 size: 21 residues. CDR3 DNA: TGCGCCAGCAGCTTGGTGGCCTATACCAAATGGCGGGACAGGGTAATCTACGAGCAGTACTTC. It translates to CASSLVAYTKWRDRVIYEQYF.

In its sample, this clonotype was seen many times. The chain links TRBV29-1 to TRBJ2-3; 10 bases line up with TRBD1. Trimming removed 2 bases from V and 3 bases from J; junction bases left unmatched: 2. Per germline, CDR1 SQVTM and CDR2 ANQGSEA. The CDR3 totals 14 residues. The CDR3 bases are TGCAGCGTTGAAAGGGGACAGGGGACAGATACGCAGTATTTT. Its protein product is CSVERGQGTDTQYF.

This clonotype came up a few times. DNA of the CDR3: TGCAGTGCCCCAACAGGGACAACCTCGGTCATTGGCTACACCTTC. It yields the protein CSAPTGTTSVIGYTF. The rearrangement links TRBV20-1 to TRBJ1-2; possible D gene TRBD1, 6 bases. The length of the CDR3 is 15 residues. CDR1 is DFQATT, CDR2 SNEGSKA, per germline (reference sequence). V was trimmed by 6 bases and J by 7 bases, leaving 24 bases between them.

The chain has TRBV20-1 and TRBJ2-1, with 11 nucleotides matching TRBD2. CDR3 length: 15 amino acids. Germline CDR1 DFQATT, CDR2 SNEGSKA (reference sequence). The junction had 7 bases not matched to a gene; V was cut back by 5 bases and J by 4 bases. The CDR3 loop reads CSAPGLAGTYNEQFF. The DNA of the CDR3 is TGCAGTGCTCCCGGACTAGCGGGTACATACAATGAGCAGTTCTTC.

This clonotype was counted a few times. CDR3 in amino acids: CASSLNSFQPQHF. Here the CDR3 DNA reads TGTGCCAGCAGTCTTAACAGCTTTCAGCCCCAGCATTTT. The rearrangement joins TRBV6-5 to TRBJ1-5; unclear D gene. There are 13 residues in the CDR3. Germline V CDR1 and CDR2: MNHEY, SVGAGI. V lost 5 bases and J 6 bases, leaving 11 bases between the germline ends.

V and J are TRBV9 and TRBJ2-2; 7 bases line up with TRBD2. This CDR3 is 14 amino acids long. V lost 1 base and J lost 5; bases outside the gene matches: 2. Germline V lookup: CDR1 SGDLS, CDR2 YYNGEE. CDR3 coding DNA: TGTGCCAGCAGCGTATCCGGGAGGACCGGGGAGCTGTTTTTT. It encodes CASSVSGRTGELFF.

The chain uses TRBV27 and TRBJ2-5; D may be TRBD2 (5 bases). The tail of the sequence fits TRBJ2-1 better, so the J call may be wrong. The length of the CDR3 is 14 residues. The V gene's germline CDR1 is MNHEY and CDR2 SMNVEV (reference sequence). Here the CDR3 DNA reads TGTGCCAGCAGTCCTCGACTACACCAAGAGACCCAGTTCTTC. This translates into CASSPRLHQETQFF.

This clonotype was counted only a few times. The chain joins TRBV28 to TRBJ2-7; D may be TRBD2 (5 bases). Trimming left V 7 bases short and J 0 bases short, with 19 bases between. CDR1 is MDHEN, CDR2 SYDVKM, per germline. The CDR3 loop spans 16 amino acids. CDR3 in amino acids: CASTSLGSGASYEQYF. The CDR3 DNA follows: TGTGCCAGCACCTCTTTGGGGAGCGGAGCCTCCTACGAGCAGTACTTC.

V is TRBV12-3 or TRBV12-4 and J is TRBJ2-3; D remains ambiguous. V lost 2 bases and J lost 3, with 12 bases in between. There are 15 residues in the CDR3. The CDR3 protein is CASSLRPPRTDTQYF. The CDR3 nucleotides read TGTGCCAGCAGTTTACGGCCACCAAGAACAGATACGCAGTATTTT.

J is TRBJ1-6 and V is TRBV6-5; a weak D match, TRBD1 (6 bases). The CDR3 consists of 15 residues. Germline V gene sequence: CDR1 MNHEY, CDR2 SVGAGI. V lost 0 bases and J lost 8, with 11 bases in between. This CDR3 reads CASSYSRGYDSPLHF. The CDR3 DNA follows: TGTGCCAGCAGTTACTCGAGGGGGTACGATTCACCCCTCCACTTT.

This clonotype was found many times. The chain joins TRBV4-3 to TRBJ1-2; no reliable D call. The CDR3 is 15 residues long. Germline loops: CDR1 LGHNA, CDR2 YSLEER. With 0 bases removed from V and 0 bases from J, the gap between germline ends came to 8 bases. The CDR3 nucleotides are TGCGCCAGCAGCCAAGAGATCGCCTCTAACTATGGCTACACCTTC. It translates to CASSQEIASNYGYTF.

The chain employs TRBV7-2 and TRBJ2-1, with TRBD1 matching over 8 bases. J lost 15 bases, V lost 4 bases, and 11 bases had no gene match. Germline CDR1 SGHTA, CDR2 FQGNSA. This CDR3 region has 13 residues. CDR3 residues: CASSSVTGTGRFF. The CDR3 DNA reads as TGTGCCAGCAGCTCCGTAACCGGGACAGGACGGTTCTTC.

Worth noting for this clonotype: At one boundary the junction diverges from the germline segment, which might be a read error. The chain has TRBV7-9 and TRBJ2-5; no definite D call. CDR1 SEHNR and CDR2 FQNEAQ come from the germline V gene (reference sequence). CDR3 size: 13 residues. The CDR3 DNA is TGTGCCAGCAACTTAGTCGGCCAAGAGACCCAGTACTTC. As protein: CASNLVGQETQYF.

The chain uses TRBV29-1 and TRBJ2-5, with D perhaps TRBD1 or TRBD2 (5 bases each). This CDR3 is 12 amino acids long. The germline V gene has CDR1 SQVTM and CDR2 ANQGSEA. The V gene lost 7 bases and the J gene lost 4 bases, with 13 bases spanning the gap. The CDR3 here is CSAWDQGETQYF. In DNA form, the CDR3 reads TGCAGCGCCTGGGACCAGGGAGAGACCCAGTACTTC.

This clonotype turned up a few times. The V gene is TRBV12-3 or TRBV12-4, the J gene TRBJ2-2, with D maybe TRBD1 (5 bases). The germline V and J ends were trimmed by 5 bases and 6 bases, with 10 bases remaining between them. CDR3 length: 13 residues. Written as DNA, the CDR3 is TGTGCCAGCAGTCCAGACAGTTCCGGGGAGCTGTTTTTT. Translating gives CASSPDSSGELFF.

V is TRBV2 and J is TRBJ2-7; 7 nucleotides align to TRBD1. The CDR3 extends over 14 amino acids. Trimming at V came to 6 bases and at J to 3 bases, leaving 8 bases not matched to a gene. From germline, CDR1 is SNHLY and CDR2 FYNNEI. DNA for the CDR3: TGTGCCAGCAGGCCCGGGGACAGCCTCTACGAGCAGTACTTC. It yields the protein CASRPGDSLYEQYF.

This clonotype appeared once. CDR3 coding DNA: TGTGCCAGCAGGTCGGTGCGGGGGGGTAATGAGCAGTTCTTC. This translates into CASRSVRGGNEQFF. The J gene is TRBJ2-1, the V gene TRBV7-2; 9 positions match TRBD2. The CDR3 loop spans 14 amino acids. Germline CDR1 SGHTA, CDR2 FQGNSA. V gave up 6 bases and J gave up 7 bases; unmatched junction bases: 7. Variable domain in full (rest from reference TRBV7-2 and TRBJ2-1): GAGVSQSPSNKVTEKGKDVELRCDPISGHTALYWYRQSLGQGLEFLIYFQGNSAPDKSGLPSDRFSAERTGGSVSTLTIQRTQQEDSAVYLCASRSVRGGNEQFFGPGTRLTVL.

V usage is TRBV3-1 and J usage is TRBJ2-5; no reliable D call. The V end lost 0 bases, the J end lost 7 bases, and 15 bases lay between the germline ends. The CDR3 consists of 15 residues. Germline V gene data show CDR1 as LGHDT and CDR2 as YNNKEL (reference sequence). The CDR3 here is CASSQDQADLGTQYF. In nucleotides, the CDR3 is TGTGCCAGCAGCCAAGATCAGGCAGACCTTGGGACCCAGTACTTC.

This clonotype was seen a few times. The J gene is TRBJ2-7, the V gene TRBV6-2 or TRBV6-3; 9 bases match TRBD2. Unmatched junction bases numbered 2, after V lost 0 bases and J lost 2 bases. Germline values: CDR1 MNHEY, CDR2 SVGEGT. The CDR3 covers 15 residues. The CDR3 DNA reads TGTGCCAGCAGTTACTCTCTAGCGGGGACCTACGAGCAGTACTTC. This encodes CASSYSLAGTYEQYF.

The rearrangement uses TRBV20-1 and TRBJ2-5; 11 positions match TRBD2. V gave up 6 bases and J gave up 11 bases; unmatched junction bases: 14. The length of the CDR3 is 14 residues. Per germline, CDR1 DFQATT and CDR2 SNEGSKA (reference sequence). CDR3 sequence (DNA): TGCAGTGCCGATGGGACTAGCGGTACAAATGAGCAGTACTTC. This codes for CSADGTSGTNEQYF.

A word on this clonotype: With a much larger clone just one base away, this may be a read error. The CDR3 loop reads CAGSLWLGGVDEQFF. The DNA of the CDR3 is TGTGCCGGCAGTTTATGGCTAGGAGGCGTCGATGAGCAGTTCTTC. The J gene is TRBJ2-1, the V gene TRBV27, with D perhaps TRBD2 (5 bases). The CDR3 contains 15 residues. Germline-derived CDR1 and CDR2 are MNHEY and SMNVEV (reference sequence).

The CDR3 here is CASSLERDIPYEQYF. The CDR3 DNA sequence: TGTGCCAGCAGCTTAGAGCGGGACATCCCCTACGAGCAGTACTTC. The chain recombines TRBV11-2 with TRBJ2-7; either TRBD1 or TRBD2 may supply D (6 bases each). Germline CDR1 is SGHAT and CDR2 is FQNNGV. The CDR3 has 15 amino acids. Trimming cost V 0 bases and J 2 bases, with 11 bases left between them.

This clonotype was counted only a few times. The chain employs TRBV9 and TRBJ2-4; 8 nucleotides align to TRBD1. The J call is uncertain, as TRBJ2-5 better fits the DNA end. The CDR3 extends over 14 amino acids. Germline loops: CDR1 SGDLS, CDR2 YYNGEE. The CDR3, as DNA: TGTGCCAGCAGCGCCCGGACAGGGTGGGAGACCCAGTACTTC. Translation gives CASSARTGWETQYF.

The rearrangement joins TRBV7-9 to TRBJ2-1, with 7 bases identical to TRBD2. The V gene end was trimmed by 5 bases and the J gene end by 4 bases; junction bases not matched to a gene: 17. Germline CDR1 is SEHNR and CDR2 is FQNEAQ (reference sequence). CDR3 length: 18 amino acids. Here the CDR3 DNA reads TGTGCCAGCAGCCCCCTCAGGTTACGGGACTACCTATACAATGAGCAGTTCTTC. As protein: CASSPLRLRDYLYNEQFF. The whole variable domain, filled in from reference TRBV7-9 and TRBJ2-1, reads DTGVSQNPRHKITKRGQNVTFRCDPISEHNRLYWYRQTLGQGPEFLTYFQNEAQLEKSRLLSDRFSAERPKGSFSTLEIQRTEQGDSAMYLCASSPLRLRDYLYNEQFFGPGTRLTVL.